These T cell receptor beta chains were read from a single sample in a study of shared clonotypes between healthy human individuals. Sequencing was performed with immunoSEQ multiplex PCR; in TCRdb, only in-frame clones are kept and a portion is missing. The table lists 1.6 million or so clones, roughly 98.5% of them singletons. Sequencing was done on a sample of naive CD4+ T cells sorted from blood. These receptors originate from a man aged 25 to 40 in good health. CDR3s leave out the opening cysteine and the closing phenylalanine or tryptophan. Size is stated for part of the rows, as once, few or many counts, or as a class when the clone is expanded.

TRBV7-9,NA,ASSFGGNTGELF
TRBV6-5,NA,ASRWTGSYEQY
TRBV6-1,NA,ASSGTGSGDEKLF
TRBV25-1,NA,ASSGRQGYEQY
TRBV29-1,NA,SVGAGIGYGYT
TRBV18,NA,ASSPESTSYEQY
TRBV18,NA,ASSPLLQGAGTEAF
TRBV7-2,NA,ASSMASGRNYNEQF
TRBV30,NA,AWSSGGPEAF
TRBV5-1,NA,ASSVTSVGSYEQY
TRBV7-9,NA,ASATRSGTPNARGETQY
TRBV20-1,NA,SARSPYEQY
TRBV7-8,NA,ASSRPQQAREQF
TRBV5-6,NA,ASSLPGTGGTQY
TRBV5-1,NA,ASSRQPNEKLF
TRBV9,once,ASSFGSLATNEKLF
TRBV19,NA,ASRNPGQGNTQY
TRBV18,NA,ASSPRTASTDTQY
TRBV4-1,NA,ASSQESKTGNEGWGGELF
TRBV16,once,ASSQSRSAMGTEAF
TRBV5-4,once,ASSRHNTEAF
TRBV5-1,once,ASSSGPTNEKLF
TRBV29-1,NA,SVCYRGNTEAF
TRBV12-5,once,ASGLVLEASGRNEQF
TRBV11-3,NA,ASSPGQGAITDTQY
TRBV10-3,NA,AIRTQTGRNTEAF
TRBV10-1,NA,ASSEEPGLAGDDNEQF
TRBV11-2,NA,ASRPSGGPNF
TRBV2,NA,ASIRDRWTGELF
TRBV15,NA,ATSRVPWAFSYNEQF
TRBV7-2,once,ASSFDTDTQY
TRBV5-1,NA,ASSYDLLAGEYNEQF
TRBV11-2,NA,ASSLDEGPLYEQY
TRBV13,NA,ASSQHTGELF
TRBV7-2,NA,ASSQTGAILSYEQY
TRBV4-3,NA,ASSQESVRTYEQY
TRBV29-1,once,SVVGQFNTGELF
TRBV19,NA,ASSTFTGGGYT